This is a list of T cell receptor beta chains from one sample in a study of memory CD4+ T cells and cytomegalovirus serostatus. Profiled with immunoSEQ multiplex PCR; TCRdb holds only in-frame clones, not every one. Of about 82,000 clones in the sample, around 80% are singletons; the top ten hold roughly 0.8%. Sample: memory CD4+ T cells from blood. The receptors were sampled from an adult in good health and CMV-seronegative. Both conserved end residues are part of each CDR3. D genes are given only for firm matches. A row's size may be missing; if present it is once, few, many or a size class.

d_call | j_call | clone_size | v_call | cdr3_aa | cdr3_nt
TRBD2 | TRBJ2-3 | few | TRBV5-1 | CASSFSSGDDTQYF | TGCGCCAGCAGTTTTTCTAGCGGGGATGATACGCAGTATTTT
. | TRBJ2-5 | once | TRBV10-3 | CAISESGETQYF | TGTGCCATCAGTGAGTCTGGAGAGACCCAGTACTTC
TRBD2 | TRBJ2-5 | once | TRBV11-2 | CASSLGSGGPYQETQYF | TGTGCCAGCAGCTTAGGTAGCGGGGGCCCGTACCAAGAGACCCAGTACTTC
. | TRBJ1-5 | . | TRBV30 | CAWSAGGNQPQHF | TGTGCCTGGAGTGCTGGCGGGAACCAGCCCCAGCATTTT
. | TRBJ1-5 | . | TRBV30 | CAWSVESNQPQHF | TGTGCCTGGAGTGTAGAGAGCAATCAGCCCCAGCATTTT
. | TRBJ2-1 | . | TRBV13 | CASSLRYEQFF | TGTGCCAGCAGCTTAAGGTATGAGCAGTTCTTC
. | TRBJ1-2 | . | TRBV6-5 | CASTSGENGYTF | TGTGCCAGCACCTCAGGGGAGAATGGCTACACCTTC
TRBD1 | TRBJ1-3 | . | TRBV2 | CASSQGADGNTIYF | TGTGCCAGCAGTCAGGGGGCAGATGGAAACACCATATATTTT
. | TRBJ1-2 | . | TRBV9 | CASSVSPRGEYGYTF | TGTGCCAGCAGCGTATCCCCCAGGGGAGAGTATGGCTACACCTTC
. | TRBJ2-3 | . | TRBV10-3 | CAMGIRQDTQYF | TGTGCCATGGGCATTAGGCAAGATACGCAGTATTTT